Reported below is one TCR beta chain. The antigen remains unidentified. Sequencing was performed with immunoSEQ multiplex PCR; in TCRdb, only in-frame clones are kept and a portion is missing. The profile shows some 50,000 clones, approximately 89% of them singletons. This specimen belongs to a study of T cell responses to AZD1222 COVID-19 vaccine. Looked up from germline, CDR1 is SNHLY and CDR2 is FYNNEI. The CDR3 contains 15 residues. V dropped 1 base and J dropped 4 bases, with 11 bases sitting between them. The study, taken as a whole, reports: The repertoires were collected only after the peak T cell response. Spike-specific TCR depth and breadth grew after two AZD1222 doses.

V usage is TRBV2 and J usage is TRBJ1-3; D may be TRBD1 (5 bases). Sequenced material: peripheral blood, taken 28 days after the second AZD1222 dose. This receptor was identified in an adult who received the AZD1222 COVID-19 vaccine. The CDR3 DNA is TGTGCCAGCAGTGAAGGCAGGGCGAGAGGAAACACCATATATTTT. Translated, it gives CASSEGRARGNTIYF.